This TCR beta chain emerged from a study of STAT3 mutations in large granular lymphocyte leukemia. Study information: Roughly half of the longitudinally sequenced T-LGLL patients carried detectable canonical activating STAT3 mutations. General study points: In about 35% of the 18 patients, new TCR clonotypes emerged after therapy. At least one immunodominant TCR beta clonotype appeared in every T-cell large granular lymphocyte leukemia patient.

This CDR3 has 15 amino acids. The germline CDR1 and CDR2 sequences are GTSNPN and SVGIG (reference sequence). Losses at the gene ends were 4 bases for V and 5 bases for J; bases not matched to a gene: 7. Worth noting for this clone: The antigen is undetermined.

Sequenced by immunoSEQ multiplex PCR; TCRdb stores in-frame clones only, minus some. The sample has roughly 40,000 clones; roughly three quarters are singletons. The chain links TRBV30 to TRBJ2-6; 8 nucleotides align to TRBD2. The TCR comes from a human donor with T large granular lymphocyte leukemia. Some clones in this sample may be carry-over from other donors' samples. Sequenced material: PBMCs. This CDR3 is CAWTPGTRRANVLTF. The CDR3 DNA reads TGTGCCTGGACCCCGGGGACTAGGAGGGCCAACGTCCTGACTTTC. The whole variable domain, filled in from reference TRBV30 and TRBJ2-6, reads SQTIHQWPATLVQPVGSPLSLECTVEGTSNPNLYWYRQAAGRGLQLLFYSVGIGQISSEVPQNLSASRPQDRQFILSSKKLLLSDSGFYLCAWTPGTRRANVLTFGAGSRLTVL.